This T cell receptor beta chain was identified during a study of human T cells and chemical hapten exposure. CDR3 length: 12 amino acids. In germline, CDR1 is MDHEN, CDR2 SYDVKM. Trimming took off 4 bases at V and 8 bases at J, with 9 bases between the two ends. The time point was: patch test 3, about 24 weeks after DPC sensitization. Treatment meaning: therapeutic diphenylcyclopropenone sensitization with weekly scalp DPC. Blood collection happened ahead of applying each patch test. Concerning this clonotype: What it binds is unknown.

Whole-study results and caveats: No shift was seen in TCRs above 1 in 1000 frequency with DPC sensitization. Patch test score was positively correlated with the counts of TCRs that had expanded at PT1.

The library labeled individual cDNA molecules by adding unique molecular identifiers to them. Each CDR3 protein gets one entry after TCRdb re-called the RACE reads with MiXCR. Among 60,000 to 65,000 distinct CDR3 sequences listed, roughly 11% were seen once. Sequenced material: whole blood, taken in connection with sensitization to the hapten diphenylcyclopropenone (DPC). This chain connects TRBV28 to TRBJ2-1; D is ambiguous. This receptor was taken from a woman aged 25-40 years with alopecia areata. Some clones in this sample may be carry-over from other donors' samples. In DNA, the CDR3 is TGTGCCAGCAGTTCCGCCGTGTATGAGCAGTTCTTC. Protein: CASSSAVYEQFF. The complete variable domain, with remaining parts taken from reference TRBV28 and TRBJ2-1, reads DVKVTQSSRYLVKRTGEKVFLECVQDMDHENMFWYRQDPGLGLRLIYFSYDVKMKEKGDIPEGYSVSREKKERFSLILESASTNQTSMYLCASSSAVYEQFFGPGTRLTVL.